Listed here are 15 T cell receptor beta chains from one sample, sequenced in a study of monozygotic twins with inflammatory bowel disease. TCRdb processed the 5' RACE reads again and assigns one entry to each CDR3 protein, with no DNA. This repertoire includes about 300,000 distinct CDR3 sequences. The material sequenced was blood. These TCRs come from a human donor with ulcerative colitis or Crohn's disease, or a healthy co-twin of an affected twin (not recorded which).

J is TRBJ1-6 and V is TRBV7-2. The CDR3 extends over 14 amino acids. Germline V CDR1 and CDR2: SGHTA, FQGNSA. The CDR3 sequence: CASSLETYNSPLHF. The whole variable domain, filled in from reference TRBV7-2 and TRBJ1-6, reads GAGVSQSPSNKVTEKGKDVELRCDPISGHTALYWYRQSLGQGLEFLIYFQGNSAPDKSGLPSDRFSAERTGGSVSTLTIQRTQQEDSAVYLCASSLETYNSPLHFGNGTRLTVT.

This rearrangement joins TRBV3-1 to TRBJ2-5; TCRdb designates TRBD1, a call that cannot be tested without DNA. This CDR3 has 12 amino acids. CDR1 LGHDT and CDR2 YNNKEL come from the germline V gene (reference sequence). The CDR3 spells CASSHRGETQYF.

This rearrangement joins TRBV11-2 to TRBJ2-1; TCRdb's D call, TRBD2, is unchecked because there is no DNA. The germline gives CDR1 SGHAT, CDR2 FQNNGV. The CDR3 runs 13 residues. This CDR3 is CASSLDREGEQFF.

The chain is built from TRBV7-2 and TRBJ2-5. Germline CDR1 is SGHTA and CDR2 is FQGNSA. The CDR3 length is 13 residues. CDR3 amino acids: CASSTPNQETQYF.

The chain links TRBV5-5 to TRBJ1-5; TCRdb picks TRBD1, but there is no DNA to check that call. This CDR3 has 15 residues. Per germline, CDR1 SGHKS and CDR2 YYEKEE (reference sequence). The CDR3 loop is CASSEVGGAGQPQHF.

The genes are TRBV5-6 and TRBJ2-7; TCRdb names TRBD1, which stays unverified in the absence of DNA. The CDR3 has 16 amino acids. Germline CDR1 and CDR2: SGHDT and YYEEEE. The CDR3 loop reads CASSKDREPTDYEQYF.

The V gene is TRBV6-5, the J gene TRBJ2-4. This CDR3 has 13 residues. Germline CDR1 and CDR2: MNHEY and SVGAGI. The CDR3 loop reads CASSPLAKNIQYF.

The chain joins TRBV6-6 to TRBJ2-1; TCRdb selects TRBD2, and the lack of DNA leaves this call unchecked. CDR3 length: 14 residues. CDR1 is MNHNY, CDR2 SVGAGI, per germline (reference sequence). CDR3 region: CASSRTSVVNEQFF.

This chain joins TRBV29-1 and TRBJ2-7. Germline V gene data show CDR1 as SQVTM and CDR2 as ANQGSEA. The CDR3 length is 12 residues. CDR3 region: CSAEGRNYEQYF.

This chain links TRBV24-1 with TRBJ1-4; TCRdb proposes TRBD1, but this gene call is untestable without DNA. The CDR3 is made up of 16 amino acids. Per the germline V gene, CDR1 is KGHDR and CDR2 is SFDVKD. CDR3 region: CATSDPGQGEGEKLFF.

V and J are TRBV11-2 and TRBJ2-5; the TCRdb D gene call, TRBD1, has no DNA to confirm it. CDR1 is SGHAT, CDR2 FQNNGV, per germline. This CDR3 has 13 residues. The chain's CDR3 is CASRPDSQETQYF.

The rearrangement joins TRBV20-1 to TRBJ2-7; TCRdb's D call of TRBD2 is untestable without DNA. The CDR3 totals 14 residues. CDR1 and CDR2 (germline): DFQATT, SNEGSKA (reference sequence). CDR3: CSARVLASGYEQYF.

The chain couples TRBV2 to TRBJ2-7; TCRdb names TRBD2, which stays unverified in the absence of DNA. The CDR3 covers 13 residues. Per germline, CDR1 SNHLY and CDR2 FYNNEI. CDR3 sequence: CASTLAATYEQYF.

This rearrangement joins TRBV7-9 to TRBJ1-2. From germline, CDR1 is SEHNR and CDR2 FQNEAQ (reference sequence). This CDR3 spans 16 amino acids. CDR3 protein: CASSPYQGPLHYGYTF.

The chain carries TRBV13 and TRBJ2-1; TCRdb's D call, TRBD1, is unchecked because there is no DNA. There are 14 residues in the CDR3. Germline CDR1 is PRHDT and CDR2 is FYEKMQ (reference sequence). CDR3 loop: CASSPRPGTNEQFF.